This is a list of T cell receptor beta chains from one sample in a study of shared clonotypes between healthy human individuals. Repertoires were generated with immunoSEQ multiplex PCR, while TCRdb's copy carries only in-frame clones and drops some. Here the sample spans around 1.9 million clones, roughly 91% being singletons. Sequences were obtained from naive CD8+ T cells from PBMCs. Receptors were obtained from a man aged 18 to 29 in good health. Some clones in this sample may be carry-over from other donors' samples. Each CDR3 is given with its conserved first and last residue. The order of the fields is clone size, J gene, D gene, V gene, CDR3 DNA, CDR3 protein. The D gene is left open where the match is weak. Clone size is given for some rows only: seen once, a few or many times, or a class if the clone is expanded.

size: -; J: TRBJ2-1; D: -; V: TRBV5-1; DNA: TGCGCCAGCAGCTTGGAGGTAGGCACCTACAATGAGCAGTTCTTC; CDR3: CASSLEVGTYNEQFF
size: -; J: TRBJ1-6; D: -; V: TRBV4-1; DNA: TGCGCCAGCAGCCAAAGTCCCCAGGGGTCCAATTCACCCCTCCACTTT; CDR3: CASSQSPQGSNSPLHF
size: -; J: TRBJ2-1; D: -; V: TRBV7-9; DNA: TGTGCCAGCAGCTTAGGCGGAGGCGACTATGAGCAGTTCTTC; CDR3: CASSLGGGDYEQFF
size: -; J: TRBJ2-5; D: -; V: TRBV27; DNA: TGTGCCACCCCAAGACAGGTAGGACCCCAACTACGCGAGACCCAGTACTTC; CDR3: CATPRQVGPQLRETQYF
size: -; J: TRBJ2-7; D: -; V: TRBV28; DNA: TGTGCCAGCAGTTTTATCAGATCCGGAGAGCAGTACTTC; CDR3: CASSFIRSGEQYF
size: -; J: TRBJ2-7; D: TRBD2; V: TRBV29-1; DNA: TGCAGCGTAGACCTGGCTGGGGGGACTAGCGGCTACGAGCAGTACTTC; CDR3: CSVDLAGGTSGYEQYF
size: -; J: TRBJ2-5; D: -; V: TRBV2; DNA: TGTGCCAGCATCGAGGAGACTAACCAAGAGACCCAGTACTTC; CDR3: CASIEETNQETQYF
size: -; J: TRBJ1-1; D: -; V: TRBV20-1; DNA: TGCAGTGAGCACAGCAACACTGAAGCTTTCTTT; CDR3: CSEHSNTEAFF
size: -; J: TRBJ2-7; D: TRBD2; V: TRBV27; DNA: TGTGCCAGCAAGTCGGGGGGTGATAGAGAGCAGTACTTC; CDR3: CASKSGGDREQYF
size: -; J: TRBJ2-3; D: -; V: TRBV4-1; DNA: TGCGCCAGCAGCGCACGGAGGGGACAGCGCACAGATACGCAGTATTTT; CDR3: CASSARRGQRTDTQYF
size: -; J: TRBJ1-4; D: -; V: TRBV5-5; DNA: TGTGCCAGCAGCTTGATACAGGCAACTAATGAAAAACTGTTTTTT; CDR3: CASSLIQATNEKLFF
size: -; J: TRBJ1-5; D: -; V: TRBV27; DNA: TGTGCCAGCAGTTGGGTAGGTCAGCCCCAGCATTTT; CDR3: CASSWVGQPQHF
size: -; J: TRBJ2-1; D: TRBD2; V: TRBV13; DNA: TGTGCCAGCAGCTTAGCTGGACTAGCGCGTCGTGGTGAGCAGTTCTTC; CDR3: CASSLAGLARRGEQFF
size: -; J: TRBJ1-3; D: -; V: TRBV25-1; DNA: TGTGCCAGCAGCGAAGGGCCCCGGGATGGAAACACCATATATTTT; CDR3: CASSEGPRDGNTIYF
size: -; J: TRBJ1-1; D: -; V: TRBV6-1; DNA: TGTGCCAGCAGTGAAGAGGGGGACACTGAAGCTTTCTTT; CDR3: CASSEEGDTEAFF
size: few; J: TRBJ1-4; D: -; V: TRBV6-5; DNA: TGTGCCAGCAGCCCCGAATCGGCAACTAATGAAAAACTGTTTTTT; CDR3: CASSPESATNEKLFF
size: -; J: TRBJ1-5; D: -; V: TRBV5-4; DNA: TGTGCCAGCAGCTTGGGGGGTCAGGGGCCCCAGCCCCAGCATTTT; CDR3: CASSLGGQGPQPQHF
size: -; J: TRBJ2-7; D: TRBD1; V: TRBV4-1; DNA: TGCGCCAGCAGCCATCCCGGACAGGGGAACTACGAGCAGTACTTC; CDR3: CASSHPGQGNYEQYF
size: -; J: TRBJ2-3; D: -; V: TRBV7-9; DNA: TGTGCCAGCAGCTTAAGGGTTTCGGGCACAGATACGCAGTATTTT; CDR3: CASSLRVSGTDTQYF
size: once; J: TRBJ2-1; D: TRBD2; V: TRBV13; DNA: TGTGCCAGCAGCTCCAGACTAGCACCTAAGCCCCATGAGCAGTTCTTC; CDR3: CASSSRLAPKPHEQFF
size: few; J: TRBJ2-1; D: -; V: TRBV7-9; DNA: TGTGCCAGCAGCCTTCCGGGCAATGAGCAGTTCTTC; CDR3: CASSLPGNEQFF
size: -; J: TRBJ1-2; D: -; V: TRBV27; DNA: TGTGCCAGCAGCCCTGGACATTATGGCTACACCTTC; CDR3: CASSPGHYGYTF
size: -; J: TRBJ2-4; D: -; V: TRBV4-3; DNA: TGCGCCAGCAGCCAAGACCTTTCCGGGGCCAAAAACATTCAGTACTTC; CDR3: CASSQDLSGAKNIQYF
size: -; J: TRBJ1-1; D: -; V: TRBV27; DNA: TGTGCCAGCAGTCCTAGTCCATCGAACACTGAAGCTTTCTTT; CDR3: CASSPSPSNTEAFF
size: -; J: TRBJ2-1; D: -; V: TRBV11-2; DNA: TGTGCCAGCAGCCGGGGCTACGGTGAGCAGTTCTTC; CDR3: CASSRGYGEQFF
size: -; J: TRBJ1-2; D: -; V: TRBV5-1; DNA: TGCGCCAGCAGTAATGCCCGCCCGGGCTATGGCTACACCTTC; CDR3: CASSNARPGYGYTF
size: -; J: TRBJ2-5; D: -; V: TRBV11-2; DNA: TGTGCCAGCAGCTTAGAGTTCTGGGAGACCCAGTACTTC; CDR3: CASSLEFWETQYF
size: -; J: TRBJ2-3; D: TRBD2; V: TRBV28; DNA: TGTGCCAGCAGTTCCGTCCAGCGGGAGGTGGCAGATACGCAGTATTTT; CDR3: CASSSVQREVADTQYF
size: -; J: TRBJ2-7; D: -; V: TRBV10-3; DNA: TGTGCCATCAGTGATCCCCCGGTGGTGGGATACGAGCAGTACTTC; CDR3: CAISDPPVVGYEQYF
size: -; J: TRBJ2-1; D: -; V: TRBV18; DNA: TGTGCCAGCTCACCTGGCGAGTTTGAGGATGAGCAGTTCTTC; CDR3: CASSPGEFEDEQFF
size: -; J: TRBJ1-1; D: -; V: TRBV19; DNA: TGTGCCAGTGCAGAAGCCCAAGGGAGGAACACTGAAGCTTTCTTT; CDR3: CASAEAQGRNTEAFF